Reported below is one T cell receptor beta chain. The sample is drawn from a study of control samples from healthy donors and cancer patients. Libraries were prepared by immunoSEQ multiplex PCR; TCRdb keeps only in-frame clonotypes and omits some of them. The data show 150,000 to 200,000 clones, roughly 88% seen once. The material sequenced was blood. This clonotype was sampled from a man aged 18 to 35 in good health.

CDR3 DNA sequence: TGTGCCAGCAGCGTAGACCAGGGGACAGTGGCTTTCTTT. This gives the protein CASSVDQGTVAFF. The V call is TRBV9, the J call TRBJ1-1, with TRBD1 identical over 7 bases. This CDR3 has 13 amino acids. Germline lookup yields CDR1 SGDLS and CDR2 YYNGEE. Germline trimming cut 0 bases from V and 11 bases from J; bases unmatched to any gene: 7.